Sequencing of this TCR beta chain was carried out in a study of T cells in Graves' hyperthyroidism and ophthalmopathy. Study-wide context: Specimen type is peripheral blood, collected at initial diagnosis prior to any treatment.

TCR beta CDR3 regions were amplified from RNA transcripts. With the HTBI primer set, the TCR CDR3 went through a first round of RT-PCR. TCRdb re-derived calls from the multiplex PCR reads in MiXCR, one entry per CDR3 protein. This sample has 330,000 or so distinct CDR3 sequences; about a sixth occur once, and the top ten carry about 14%. CDR1 is SGHVS, CDR2 FQNEAQ, per germline. The V gene lost 5 bases and the J gene lost 7 bases, with 24 bases spanning the gap. The CDR3 has 16 residues. Concerning this clonotype itself: The target antigen is unknown.

Whole-study results and caveats: For ophthalmopathy, model prediction preceded onset by a median roughly 5.9 months.

Sequencing was done on a sample of blood. The genes are TRBV7-8 and TRBJ2-7, with a weak D call TRBD1 (7 bases). The TCR comes from a woman in her thirties or forties with Graves' ophthalmopathy. CDR3 sequence (DNA): TGTGCCAGCAGCCGCAATTGGGGACAGACACGGGGGGAGCAGTACTTC. Amino acid sequence: CASSRNWGQTRGEQYF.